This note documents a single T cell receptor beta chain sequence. Clones were read by immunoSEQ multiplex PCR, and TCRdb kept only the in-frame ones, dropping some. This sample has 96,000 or so clones, with approximately 94% found just once. Sample time point: cycle 4 day 1 (C4D1), after five to seven weeks of nivolumab. In every patient, relapse followed autologous stem cell transplantation, while exposure to brentuximab vedotin differed. These data are taken from a study of PD-1 blockade in classical Hodgkin lymphoma. V lost 1 base, J lost 5 bases, and 11 bases lay in between. CDR3 length equals 14 residues. The germline V gene has CDR1 SEHNR and CDR2 FQNEAQ (reference sequence).

The sequence was obtained from a human donor with classical Hodgkin lymphoma. V usage is TRBV7-9 and J usage is TRBJ1-1; D remains unclear. Specimen: peripheral blood mononuclear cells (PBMCs), collected before the fourth cycle of nivolumab. Written as DNA, the CDR3 is TGTGCCAGCAGCTTAGGGATCGGGGAAACTGAAGCTTTCTTT. Translated, it gives CASSLGIGETEAFF.